The entry that follows covers one T cell receptor beta chain sequence. There is no known antigen for this receptor. There are no base qualities to consult, and no much larger clone falls within one base. The sample is drawn from a study of cytomegalovirus exposure and HLA in healthy donors (dated by TCRdb to the late 2010s). Study-wide context: An earlier analysis of approximately 640 of the donors reported 250 to 350 Gb of sequence data and around 110 million unique TCR beta sequences from roughly 200 million T cells. The genetic ancestry cluster associated with self-reported Caucasian donors included roughly 84% of the 398 genotyped donors. The study aimed to test whether cataloging public T cell receptors could reveal signatures of past pathogen exposure. Across around 400 genotyped donors of the cohort, an average of approximately 220,000 unique TCR beta nucleotide sequences per donor were sequenced, and around 20% of those sequences were non-productive. Typing coverage differed by locus: A, B, C, DRB1 and DQB1 were typed in roughly 629-630 donors, DQA1 in 522, DPA1 in roughly 590, and DPB1 in 400 to 490. Both class I and class II loci were covered by HLA typing, at four-digit resolution. Every discovery cohort repertoire had been produced on one sequencing platform. In addition to the first cohort of 666 subjects, a separate validation cohort of approximately 130 different subjects was used. An early release covering roughly 600 HLA-typed donors comprised 250 to 350 gigabases of sequencing data and 65 million to 100 million unique TCR sequences. Four or five DR-DQ haplotypes were treated as single units for association and clustering because of strong linkage in the cohort. Rather than using new phenotypic data, the later analysis identified candidate immune exposures from TCR beta sequences and from how often those sequences occurred across donors. In an earlier analysis of 587 of the donors, high-throughput TCR beta sequencing was used to judge whether each TCR beta V gene segment behaved as functional or pseudogenic. In a later analysis, previously published TCR beta repertoires from about 640 donors were re-analyzed and high-resolution HLA genotyping was added so that TCR occurrence patterns could be studied. To predict cytomegalovirus infection status, the study brought together high-throughput TCR immunosequencing, statistical association of individual TCRs with disease status, and machine learning. The study profiled the T cell repertoires of hundreds of subjects by immunosequencing and related them to cytomegalovirus serostatus. In a later genetic analysis, genome-wide SNP genotypes for about 55% of the roughly 670 donors were used, and that subset was treated as a discovery cohort. Donor age, sex, ethnicity and CMV serostatus were compiled alongside the repertoire data.

The cohort consisted of 650 to 850 healthy bone marrow donors. At the time of sampling, every cohort member was nominally healthy, though immune exposures that went unrecorded were likely present. The donor was CMV seronegative and belonged to the group of 352 seronegative cohort members. Every donor gave a peripheral blood sample, and the peripheral blood mononuclear cells from that sample were used for TCR beta sequencing. Genomic DNA extraction from the blood cell samples was performed with the Qiagen DNeasy Blood Extraction Kit. From V the trimming removes 4 bases and from J it removes 15 bases, while the gene matches leave 8 bases of the junction unaccounted for. CDR1 GTSNPN and CDR2 SVGIG were looked up in the germline V gene (reference sequence). Spanning cysteine to phenylalanine, the CDR3 consists of 11 amino acids. Kept here is only the CDR3 DNA, which spans 33 bases and is read in frame from base 1.

Broad study findings and their caveats: In a later analysis, TCR association rates were found to vary across HLA loci, with the most associated TCRs seen for DRB1 alleles and the fewest for HLA-C alleles. Sequencing depth was assumed to be roughly uniform across donors in the presence/absence analyses, though that assumption may not hold. This cohort had only TCR beta chains sequenced, and the lack of alpha or paired-chain data limited which features could be detected. In a later analysis, several top co-occurrence clusters were reported to appear linked to parvovirus B19, influenza, CMV and Epstein-Barr virus. In vitro tests confirmed that three of the cytomegalovirus-associated TCR beta chains recognize cytomegalovirus antigens. An association between a missense DCLRE1C variant and V-gene and J-gene trimming of TCR beta chains was found in a later genetic analysis and replicated in an independent cohort. CMV serostatus was the only immune exposure information available for the cohort. Compared with the approximately 600-donor mean, donors in an Asian-associated ancestry cluster had fewer N-insertions in productive TCRs, according to a later genetic analysis. According to the authors, the approach could potentially be generalized to other disease states and immunological phenotypes. Most TCR sequences were seen in very few donors, while some public TCRs were found in many individuals. In a later analysis, most CMV-associated TCR beta chains were found to appear HLA-restricted, with HLA associations seemingly driven largely by CMV exposure. The 87-base-pair reads could not distinguish some IMGT-functional V segments, including TRBV6-2 and TRBV6-3, so those segments were excluded. A total of fewer than 200 TCR beta chains were listed by the study as associated with cytomegalovirus. The classifier was reported to diagnose cytomegalovirus status with high specificity and sensitivity in both the original cohort and the validation cohort. In an earlier analysis of approximately 590 of the donors, most TCR beta V segments appeared in productive rearrangements about 87% or about 30% of the time, broadly matching IMGT annotations. Linkage disequilibrium might explain the correlated functional status among segregating V segments, but an unknown experimental factor could not be excluded. Assigning TCR associations to individual alleles was difficult when HLA alleles, especially DR and DQ, strongly co-occurred. A cluster of highly shared sequence variants was judged likely to be a technical artifact of the sequencing pipeline. A further reported finding was that TCR beta sequences accurately predicted the HLA-A and HLA-B alleles for most subjects in the first cohort. Compared with equally common non-associated chains, HLA-associated TCR beta chains in a later analysis were more clonally expanded and had lower generation probabilities. A later analysis associated 15,000 to 20,000 TCR beta sequences with specific HLA alleles at a false discovery rate of 0.05. The earlier analysis of some 560 of the donors excluded some 16 rarely observed V segments, including chromosome 9 orphons, because counts were too low. Because HLA typing was unavailable for some donors at each locus, only the typed subset was used in association tests.

The library was prepared using the immunoSEQ multiplex PCR assay. For the multiplex PCR, a mixture combining 60 forward primers for TCR Vbeta segments and 13 reverse primers for TCR Jbeta segments was used. Amplification of the CDR3 region of rearranged TCR beta genes was performed with a multiplex PCR assay on genomic DNA. Amplified TCR beta libraries were sequenced as 87-base-pair reads on the Illumina HiSeq System. On the study's bioinformatics: Across the 600 to 700 repertoires, a later analysis counted 60 million to 90 million unique TCR beta chains, around 10 million of which were shared by at least two donors. Raw reads were error-corrected and collapsed into unique sequences by a nearest-neighbor algorithm in which closely related sequences were merged to remove PCR and sequencing errors. To assign V, D and J gene segments, CDR3 sequences were aligned to IMGT reference sequences. For a sequence to be retained, at least a six-nucleotide match to both a V gene segment and a J gene segment was required. A rearrangement was called productive if the CDR3 had no stop codons and remained in frame with V and J, and every other rearrangement was called non-productive. Following IMGT convention, CDR3 was defined as the stretch from the second conserved V-encoded cysteine up to the conserved J-encoded phenylalanine. Sequences without an unambiguous match to a single V gene segment were excluded from the earlier analysis of about 640 of the donors. In an earlier analysis of 587 of the donors, a V segment was called functional when productive rearrangements were above 56.7%, and segregating when the standard deviation between donors exceeded 5%. A statistical classification framework was built to diagnose cytomegalovirus status from the catalog of TCR beta chain sequences. A later analysis assigned V and J genes by comparing TCR nucleotide sequences with IMGT/GENE-DB human TR gene sequences. The TCRdist pipeline was used in a later analysis to assign CDR3 sequences and most-parsimonious VDJ recombination scenarios. In a later analysis, each TCR beta chain was defined by its CDR3 amino acid sequence together with its V-gene family, and reads lacking a unique V-gene family were excluded. In a later analysis, around 650 highly shared, low-generation-probability nucleotide sequences were removed to address suspected cross-contamination and a sequencing artifact. In a later analysis, a clonal expansion index was calculated for each public chain from normalized within-repertoire ranks of inferred template counts. In a later analysis, generation probabilities were computed using a VDJ recombination model fitted to out-of-frame rearrangements, and the results were checked against IGoR. In a later analysis, TCR-TCR, TCR-HLA and TCR-CMV co-occurrence was scored with hypergeometric tests, and a repertoire-size bias correction was applied to TCR pairs. To estimate false discovery rates, a later analysis permuted the HLA or CMV assignments 20 times. In a later analysis, co-occurring TCRs were grouped with DBSCAN, and TCRdist sequence similarity was added when clustering was performed within HLA-allele-positive subsets. Repertoires with fewer than 30,000 or more than 120,000 public chains were left out of co-occurrence clustering, as were four to six repertoires with anomalous nucleotide sharing. Imported from immuneACCESS, the table was reduced by TCRdb to in-frame sequences with V and J called. These copies leave out some clones; in studies compared against another copy, an unresolved V gene accounts for under half, and the cause of the remainder is not known. V and J calls and clone size come straight from that table; D and trimming were deduced from the DNA. The sample table holds 100,000 to 150,000 clones, of which about 81% were seen once. The top ten clonotypes cover about 1% of the sample.

The sequence derives from a woman between 25 and 40 years old in good health and CMV-seronegative. Sequenced input: PBMCs. The rearranged chain carries TRBV30 and TRBJ2-3, with 9 middle bases fitting TRBD1. Here the CDR3 is given as CAWTLTGGRYF. The nucleotide sequence reads as follows: TGTGCCTGGACCTTGACAGGGGGTCGATATTTT.